This T cell receptor (beta chain) was observed in a study of cytomegalovirus exposure and HLA in healthy donors. Turning to the study itself: Later analysis reported that the roughly 120 validation repertoires shared the platform of the 600 to 750 first-cohort repertoires. Findings of the study overall: TCR clusters originating in the first cohort tended to co-occur in the 120 validation repertoires, according to a later analysis. The authors confirmed in vitro that a few CMV-associated chains were specific for CMV antigens.

Germline V gene data show CDR1 as LGHNA and CDR2 as YSLEER. The V segment lost 0 bases and the J segment 0 bases; nucleotides outside the gene matches: 5. There are 17 residues in the CDR3. These donors were members of the 120-subject validation cohort, a group separate from the approximately 700-subject first cohort. Measured with immunoSEQ multiplex PCR; TCRdb has only the in-frame clones, and not every one. Of 55,000 to 75,000 clones in the sample, approximately 94% were seen once. With respect to this clone: Its antigen is undetermined.

Sequenced input: PBMCs. The chain couples TRBV4-3 to TRBJ1-3; 7 bases agree with TRBD1. This TCR came from a man younger than 30 in good health and CMV-seropositive. The CDR3 DNA reads TGCGCCAGCAGCCAAGAGTGGCGACAGGGCTCTGGAAACACCATATATTTT. Its translation is CASSQEWRQGSGNTIYF.